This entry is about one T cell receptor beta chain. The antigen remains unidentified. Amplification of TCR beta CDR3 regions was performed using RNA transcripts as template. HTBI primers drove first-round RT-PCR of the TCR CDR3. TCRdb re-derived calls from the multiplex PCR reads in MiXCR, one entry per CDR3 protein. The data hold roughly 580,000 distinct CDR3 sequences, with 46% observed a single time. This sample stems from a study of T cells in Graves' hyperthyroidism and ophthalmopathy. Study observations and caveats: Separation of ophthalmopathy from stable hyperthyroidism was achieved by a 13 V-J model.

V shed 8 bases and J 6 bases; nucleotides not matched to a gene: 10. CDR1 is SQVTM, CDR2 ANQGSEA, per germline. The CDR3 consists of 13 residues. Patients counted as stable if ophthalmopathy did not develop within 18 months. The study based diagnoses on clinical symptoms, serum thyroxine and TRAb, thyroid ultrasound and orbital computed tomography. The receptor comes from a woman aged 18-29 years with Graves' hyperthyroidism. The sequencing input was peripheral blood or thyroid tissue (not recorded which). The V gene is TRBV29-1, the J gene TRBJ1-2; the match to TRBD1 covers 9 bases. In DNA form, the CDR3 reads TGCAGCACTGAACTGGGACAGGGCCATGGCTACACCTTC. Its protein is CSTELGQGHGYTF.